The 28 T cell receptor beta chains below all came from one sample that was sequenced in a study of T cells after yellow fever vaccination. TCRdb processed the 5' RACE reads anew with MiXCR; each CDR3 protein has one entry. The data contain around 88,000 distinct CDR3 sequences, 10% to 15% of them singletons. This specimen was CD8+ T cells not binding an NS4B(214-222) dextramer, sorted from PBMCs, taken 20 to 25 days after the first yellow fever vaccination. Receptor source: a young man who received the YFV17D yellow fever vaccine.

This clonotype was detected only a few times. The rearrangement uses TRBV7-8 and TRBJ1-1, with 8 bases fitting TRBD1. The length of the CDR3 is 16 residues. V trimming: 4 bases; J trimming: 2 bases; junction bases outside the gene matches: 9. Per the germline V gene, CDR1 is SGHVS and CDR2 is FQNEAQ. The DNA of the CDR3 is TGTGCCAGCAGCTCCACCTGGACAGGGTCTAACACTGAAGCTTTCTTT. This encodes CASSSTWTGSNTEAFF.

Only a few counts were recorded for this clonotype. V usage is TRBV15 and J usage is TRBJ2-2; D call uncertain. CDR1 is LNHNV and CDR2 is YYDKDF in the germline V gene (reference sequence). The CDR3 is made up of 13 amino acids. V gave up 3 bases and J gave up 10 bases, with 12 bases separating them. DNA of the CDR3: TGTGCCACCAGCAGCCTACCGATGGAGGAGCTGTTTTTT. Amino acids: CATSSLPMEELFF. Full variable domain (missing parts from reference TRBV15 and TRBJ2-2): DAMVIQNPRYQVTQFGKPVTLSCSQTLNHNVMYWYQQKSSQAPKLLFHYYDKDFNNEADTPDNFQSRRPNTSFCFLDIRSPGLGDTAMYLCATSSLPMEELFFGEGSRLTVL.

The chain employs TRBV24-1 and TRBJ2-1, with 10 bases matching TRBD1. The CDR3 is 13 residues long. The germline V gene has CDR1 KGHDR and CDR2 SFDVKD. The trim removed 12 bases at V and 7 bases at J, leaving 8 bases unmatched. CDR3 nucleotides: TGTGCCGTCGGACAGGGGGGGCCGAATGAGCAGTTCTTC. As protein: CAVGQGGPNEQFF.

V is TRBV12-3 or TRBV12-4 and J is TRBJ2-1; 7 bases fit TRBD2. V dropped 6 bases and J dropped 6; count of bases not matched to a gene: 5. The CDR3 covers 13 residues. CDR3 DNA: TGTGCCAGCAGCTCGACTAGCACCAATGAGCAGTTCTTC. Translating gives CASSSTSTNEQFF.

The chain carries TRBV12-3 or TRBV12-4 and TRBJ1-2; weak D call: TRBD1 (6 bases). There are 16 residues in the CDR3. V was cut by 7 bases and J by 0 bases, with 18 bases left in between. The CDR3 is CASTRGGADSNYGYTF. CDR3 bases: TGTGCCAGCACTAGGGGGGGTGCAGATTCTAACTATGGCTACACCTTC.

This clonotype was recorded a few times. V gene TRBV5-1 combines with J gene TRBJ2-1, with unresolved D. CDR1 is SGHRS, CDR2 YFSETQ, per germline. V was pared by 0 bases and J by 10 bases, with 14 bases between. This CDR3 region has 14 residues. In DNA, the CDR3 is TGCGCCAGCAGCTTGGGGATCGGCGTTAGGGAGCAGTTCTTC. It is translated as CASSLGIGVREQFF.

The rearrangement joins TRBV12-3 or TRBV12-4 to TRBJ2-1; no clear D. The CDR3 spans 12 residues. Trimming took 6 bases from V and 7 from J, leaving 10 bases between them. The CDR3, as DNA: TGTGCCAGCAGCTTCGGGTCTAATGAGCAGTTCTTC. Amino acid sequence: CASSFGSNEQFF.

This clonotype showed up just a few times. V and J are TRBV2 and TRBJ2-7; D might be TRBD1 (6 bases). The V gene's germline CDR1 is SNHLY and CDR2 FYNNEI. This CDR3 is built from 16 residues. V was cut by 6 bases and J by 2 bases, with 20 bases left in between. The CDR3 bases are TGTGCCAGCAGGCTGACTCCCCGGACAGCCACCTACGAGCAGTACTTC. As protein: CASRLTPRTATYEQYF. Variable domain in full (rest from reference TRBV2 and TRBJ2-7): EPEVTQTPSHQVTQMGQEVILRCVPISNHLYFYWYRQILGQKVEFLVSFYNNEISEKSEIFDDQFSVERPDGSNFTLKIRSTKLEDSAMYFCASRLTPRTATYEQYFGPGTRLTVT.

This chain uses TRBV9 with TRBJ2-7, with D perhaps matching TRBD2 (5 bases). The CDR3 is 14 residues long. V lost 0 bases to trimming and J lost 0 bases, with 7 bases between them. Looked up from germline, CDR1 is SGDLS and CDR2 is YYNGEE. The CDR3 sequence is CASSVEGSSYEQYF. In DNA form, the CDR3 reads TGTGCCAGCAGCGTAGAAGGGAGCTCCTACGAGCAGTACTTC.

This clonotype was seen more than once but under ten times. The gene calls are TRBV7-8 and TRBJ2-2; 9 bases align to TRBD1. J gave up 5 bases and V 5 bases, and 3 bases lay outside the gene matches. This CDR3 contains 14 residues. CDR1 SGHVS and CDR2 FQNEAQ come from the germline V gene. The CDR3 nucleotides read TGTGCCAGCAGCCGGGACAGGGTAACCGGGGAGCTGTTTTTT. Translation gives CASSRDRVTGELFF.

The genes are TRBV20-1 and TRBJ2-3; TRBD2 matches at 10 bases. Trimming took 3 bases from V and 8 from J; bases not matched to a gene: 11. CDR3 length equals 15 residues. CDR1 and CDR2 from the germline V gene are DFQATT and SNEGSKA (reference sequence). The chain's CDR3 is CSARIVERGGLTQYF. CDR3 sequence (DNA): TGCAGTGCTAGGATCGTAGAGCGGGGGGGTCTTACGCAGTATTTT.

There are a few counts of this clonotype. The V and J genes are TRBV20-1 and TRBJ2-5; 12 positions agree with TRBD1. Germline V gene data show CDR1 as DFQATT and CDR2 as SNEGSKA (reference sequence). The trim removed 6 bases at V and 0 bases at J, leaving 8 bases unmatched. This CDR3 region has 16 residues. The CDR3 region is CSANRDRGQNQETQYF. The CDR3 coding sequence is TGCAGTGCCAACCGGGACAGGGGGCAAAACCAAGAGACCCAGTACTTC.

The V call is TRBV3-1, the J call TRBJ2-3; weak D call: TRBD2 (7 bases). The CDR3 loop spans 16 amino acids. V was cut by 1 base and J by 0 bases, with 11 bases left in between. CDR1 is LGHDT, CDR2 YNNKEL, per germline (reference sequence). In DNA, the CDR3 is TGTGCCAGCAGCCAAGGGGGGGGCCCGAGCACAGATACGCAGTATTTT. Residues: CASSQGGGPSTDTQYF.

The chain joins TRBV27 to TRBJ2-7, with D possibly being TRBD1 or TRBD2 (5 bases each). The CDR3 has 12 residues. Germline loops: CDR1 MNHEY, CDR2 SMNVEV (reference sequence). V was pared by 10 bases and J by 2 bases, with 12 bases between. In DNA form, the CDR3 reads TGTGCCACTCGGGACGGGACCTACGAGCAGTACTTC. Its protein is CATRDGTYEQYF.

This rearrangement joins TRBV7-9 to TRBJ1-2; the D is unclear. Trimming took off 5 bases at V and 2 bases at J, with 9 bases between the two ends. The CDR3 sequence is 13 residues long. CDR1 and CDR2 from the germline V gene are SEHNR and FQNEAQ (reference sequence). CDR3 amino acids: CASSLDVNYGYTF. The CDR3 DNA reads TGTGCCAGCAGCCTGGACGTAAACTATGGCTACACCTTC.

The chain couples TRBV30 to TRBJ2-7; no definite D call. V gave up 5 bases and J gave up 1 base, with 6 bases separating them. Germline values: CDR1 GTSNPN, CDR2 SVGIG (reference sequence). The CDR3 contains 11 residues. CDR3 sequence: CAWGTSYEQYF. The CDR3 DNA reads as TGTGCCTGGGGAACGTCCTACGAGCAGTACTTC.

The CDR3 DNA reads TGTGCCAGCAGGCAGACTAGCGGGGATAAAGGGAACACAGATACGCAGTATTTT. Its translation: CASRQTSGDKGNTDTQYF. The chain combines TRBV6-1 with TRBJ2-3; 11 bases align to TRBD2. CDR1 is MNHNS and CDR2 is SASEGT in the germline V gene. With V trimmed by 6 bases and J by 2 bases, 13 bases remained unmatched. The CDR3 runs 18 residues.

In this sample, this clonotype turned up a few times. The CDR3 coding sequence is TGTGCCAGCAGCCAAGGCCTGCGAGCTTTCTTT. It specifies CASSQGLRAFF. This rearrangement joins TRBV16 to TRBJ1-1, with no clear D. Trimming cost V 2 bases and J 10 bases, with 8 bases left between them. The CDR3 is made up of 11 amino acids. Germline CDR1 and CDR2: KGHSY and FQNENV. The variable domain in full, completed from reference TRBV16 and TRBJ1-1, reads GEEVAQTPKHLVRGEGQKAKLYCAPIKGHSYVFWYQQVLKNEFKFLISFQNENVFDETGMPKERFSAKCLPNSPCSLEIQATKLEDSAVYFCASSQGLRAFFGQGTRLTVV.

In this sample, this clonotype turned up a few times. The V gene is TRBV19, the J gene TRBJ2-1; TRBD2 matches at 8 bases. V shed 2 bases, J shed 5 bases, and the junction held 5 bases outside the gene matches. The CDR3 spans 15 residues. The V gene's germline CDR1 is LNHDA and CDR2 SQIVND (reference sequence). The CDR3 nucleotides are TGTGCCAGTAGTATACGGGGGGGCCCCAACAATGAGCAGTTCTTC. This codes for CASSIRGGPNNEQFF.

J is TRBJ2-3 and V is TRBV3-1; 7 nucleotides match TRBD2. Per the germline V gene, CDR1 is LGHDT and CDR2 is YNNKEL (reference sequence). V dropped 4 bases and J dropped 0; count of bases not matched to a gene: 13. The CDR3 totals 18 residues. CDR3 region: CASSPASGATLSTDTQYF. The CDR3 DNA is TGTGCCAGCAGCCCGGCGAGCGGGGCGACCCTTAGCACAGATACGCAGTATTTT.

In its sample, this clonotype was seen a few times. The chain is built from TRBV30 and TRBJ2-3; possible D gene TRBD2, 5 bases. With 2 bases removed from V and 2 bases from J, the gap between germline ends came to 14 bases. The germline CDR1 and CDR2 sequences are GTSNPN and SVGIG (reference sequence). The CDR3 runs to 15 residues. This CDR3 is CAWSPGVSATDTQYF. The CDR3 region has the DNA TGTGCCTGGAGTCCCGGGGTTTCTGCCACAGATACGCAGTATTTT.

The gene calls are TRBV2 and TRBJ2-7, with D possibly TRBD1 on 6 matching bases. This CDR3 is 10 amino acids long. Germline CDR1 is SNHLY and CDR2 is FYNNEI. Trimming pared 6 bases from V and 11 bases from J, leaving 11 bases between. The CDR3 spells CASSRQDEYV. The DNA for the CDR3 is TGTGCCAGCAGCCGACAGGACGAGTACGTC.

This rearrangement joins TRBV4-1 to TRBJ2-7; a possible D gene is TRBD2 (6 bases). Trimming took 0 bases from V and 3 from J, leaving 9 bases between them. The CDR3 runs 14 residues. The germline V gene encodes CDR1 MGHRA and CDR2 YSYEKL. CDR3 sequence reads: CASSQDGGYYEQYV. DNA of the CDR3: TGCGCCAGCAGCCAAGATGGAGGGTACTACGAGCAGTACGTC.

This clonotype was detected only a few times. This chain connects TRBV5-1 to TRBJ2-5; 12 bases are a match to TRBD2. Trimming took 4 bases from V and 4 from J; bases not matched to a gene: 8. From germline, CDR1 is SGHRS and CDR2 YFSETQ. CDR3 length: 16 residues. This CDR3 reads CASSRTSGEVRETQYF. The CDR3 coding sequence is TGCGCCAGCAGCCGGACTAGCGGGGAAGTTAGAGAGACCCAGTACTTC.

This clonotype came up a few times. The rearrangement links TRBV4-3 to TRBJ1-5; D possibly corresponds to TRBD1 (6 bases). V lost 4 bases, J lost 7 bases, and 17 bases lay in between. The length of the CDR3 is 15 residues. Germline V gene lookup returns CDR1 LGHNA and CDR2 YSLEER. CDR3 nucleotides: TGCGCCAGCAGCCCATCCCTGGGGGCTGAGCAGCCCCAGCATTTT. This translates into CASSPSLGAEQPQHF.

The CDR3 reads CSARGGLADQETQYF. For the CDR3, the DNA is TGCAGTGCTAGAGGGGGCCTAGCGGACCAAGAGACCCAGTACTTC. This chain uses TRBV20-1 with TRBJ2-5; 7 bases agree with TRBD2. The V segment lost 1 base and the J segment 0 bases; nucleotides outside the gene matches: 5. Germline V gives CDR1 DFQATT, CDR2 SNEGSKA (reference sequence). The CDR3 is 15 residues long.

The chain links TRBV7-9 to TRBJ2-1, with D tentatively TRBD2 (7 bases). This CDR3 contains 16 residues. V lost 0 bases, J lost 0 bases, and 9 bases lay in between. CDR1 and CDR2 from the germline V gene are SEHNR and FQNEAQ (reference sequence). The CDR3 reads CASSLAGGLSYNEQFF. In DNA, the CDR3 is TGTGCCAGCAGCTTAGCCGGGGGGCTCTCCTACAATGAGCAGTTCTTC.

This clonotype was found a few times. The chain employs TRBV12-3 or TRBV12-4 and TRBJ1-5; D call uncertain. There are 17 residues in the CDR3. V shed 3 bases and J shed 2 bases, with 17 bases lying between them. The CDR3 here is CASSFESAVGGNQPQHF. The CDR3 DNA sequence: TGTGCCAGCAGTTTCGAATCAGCGGTCGGGGGCAATCAGCCCCAGCATTTT.